This paragraph covers one TCR beta chain sequence. Its antigen remains unknown. At a deep level, the assay was run. Evenly divided among several immunoSEQ plates was the genomic DNA of each subset. The repertoire was sequenced with immunoSEQ multiplex PCR; TCRdb's copy has only in-frame clones and lacks some. The data contain about a million clones, about three quarters of them singletons. This specimen comes from a study of shared clonotypes between healthy human individuals. Regarding the study as a whole: Among a handful of donors, 4.5% to 5.5% of naive CD4 clonotypes were found in common.

CD45RA-negative memory and CD45RA+ naive subsets were split from the CD4+ cells. This CDR3 region has 13 residues. With V trimmed by 5 bases and J by 6 bases, 5 bases remained unmatched. Germline lookup yields CDR1 MNHEY and CDR2 SVGAGI. Sequencing was carried out using memory CD4+ T cells sorted from blood. The subset here: CD45RA-negative fraction. The rearrangement links TRBV6-5 to TRBJ2-5; 8 bases are shared with TRBD2. The receptor was derived from a man between 18 and 29 years old in good health. CDR3 region: CASSRLAGQTQYF. The CDR3 DNA follows: TGTGCCAGCAGTCGGCTAGCGGGCCAGACCCAGTACTTC.